This T cell receptor (beta chain) was observed in a study of T-cell reconstitution after alpha-beta-depleted transplantation in children. The CDR3 contains 16 residues. V was pared by 2 bases and J by 2 bases, with 17 bases between. Per the germline V gene, CDR1 is SGHDT and CDR2 is YYEEEE. This clonotype occurred once. During its preparation, the TCRbeta library received unique molecular identifiers. TCRdb fed the PCR reads into MiXCR, producing one record per CDR3 protein. This sample carries approximately 350,000 distinct CDR3 sequences, around 10% of them seen once, and the ten largest clones take more than 2%.

The sequencing here drew on PBMCs from the stem cell graft donor, taken from the stem cell graft. The genes are TRBV5-6 and TRBJ2-7; weak D call: TRBD2 (6 bases). The receptor was isolated from a human donor who donated a stem cell graft to a child with acute lymphoblastic leukemia. CDR3 bases: TGTGCCAGCAGCTTAACGAATGGGGCGGGGCCCTACGAGCAGTACTTC. As protein: CASSLTNGAGPYEQYF.